A single sample gave rise to the 32 T cell receptor beta chains below, sequenced in a study of CD8 T cells in Susac syndrome. Roughly 0.5 to 1 ug RNA was reverse transcribed with random hexamers. MiXCR was run by TCRdb on the immunoSEQ multiplex PCR reads, yielding one entry per CDR3 protein. Seen here are 75,000 to 95,000 distinct CDR3 sequences, roughly 94% observed once, and the top ten hold roughly 0.44%. The sequencing input was CD8+ T cells from PBMCs. The receptors originated from a human donor with Susac syndrome.

The rearrangement uses TRBV9 and TRBJ2-7; 13 nucleotides agree with TRBD2. Germline-derived CDR1 and CDR2 are SGDLS and YYNGEE. Trimming at V came to 2 bases and at J to 2 bases, leaving 4 bases not matched to a gene. There are 16 residues in the CDR3. CDR3 in amino acids: CASSVRTSGSPYEQYF. The CDR3, as DNA: TGTGCCAGCAGCGTGCGGACTAGCGGGAGCCCCTACGAGCAGTACTTC. Variable domain in full (rest from reference TRBV9 and TRBJ2-7): DSGVTQTPKHLITATGQRVTLRCSPRSGDLSVYWYQQSLDQGLQFLIQYYNGEERAKGNILERFSAQQFPDLHSELNLSSLELGDSALYFCASSVRTSGSPYEQYFGPGTRLTVT.

The genes are TRBV4-3 and TRBJ1-2; possibly TRBD1 for D (5 bases). The germline V gene has CDR1 LGHNA and CDR2 YSLEER. There are 18 residues in the CDR3. V lost 0 bases, J lost 8 bases, and 25 bases lay in between. The CDR3 reads CASSQDLSPGPGAAGYTF. CDR3 bases: TGCGCCAGCAGCCAAGACCTAAGTCCGGGACCGGGAGCAGCGGGCTACACCTTC.

The V gene is TRBV4-1, the J gene TRBJ2-5, with TRBD2 identical over 7 bases. With V trimmed by 4 bases and J by 5 bases, 7 bases remained unmatched. Germline lookup yields CDR1 MGHRA and CDR2 YSYEKL. The length of the CDR3 is 14 residues. This CDR3 reads CASSLLGEGETQYF. In nucleotides, the CDR3 is TGCGCCAGCAGCCTCCTCGGGGAGGGGGAGACCCAGTACTTC.

The CDR3 is CASSPHGATNEKLFF. CDR3 nucleotides: TGTGCCAGCAGCCCCCACGGTGCAACTAATGAAAAACTGTTTTTT. This chain connects TRBV13 to TRBJ1-4; D is uncertain. This CDR3 comprises 15 residues. V lost 5 bases and J 0 bases, leaving 10 bases between the germline ends. Looked up from germline, CDR1 is PRHDT and CDR2 is FYEKMQ (reference sequence).

This chain links TRBV6-1 with TRBJ2-7; TRBD2 matches 7 bases. This CDR3 has 16 residues. CDR1 MNHNS and CDR2 SASEGT come from the germline V gene. Losses at the gene ends were 6 bases for V and 1 base for J; bases not matched to a gene: 12. The CDR3 sequence: CASSPTLTSLSYEQYF. In DNA, the CDR3 is TGTGCCAGCAGCCCCACGTTGACTAGCCTATCCTACGAGCAGTACTTC.

This clonotype has just one count. J is TRBJ1-5 and V is TRBV12-3 or TRBV12-4, with TRBD1 matching 7 bases. The trim removed 5 bases at V and 5 bases at J, leaving 15 bases unmatched. CDR3 length equals 17 residues. The CDR3 DNA is TGTGCCAGCAGTCGCATACCGGACAGGAGATCCTATCAGCCCCAGCATTTT. This gives the protein CASSRIPDRRSYQPQHF.

The chain is built from TRBV7-9 and TRBJ1-1; D is unclear. Germline V gene data show CDR1 as SEHNR and CDR2 as FQNEAQ (reference sequence). With 11 bases removed from V and 3 bases from J, the gap between germline ends came to 16 bases. CDR3 length: 13 amino acids. The CDR3 here is CAPSAQVDTEAFF. The DNA for the CDR3 is TGTGCCCCATCAGCCCAGGTTGACACTGAAGCTTTCTTT.

V and J are TRBV5-6 and TRBJ1-5; D is uncertain. CDR1 is SGHDT, CDR2 YYEEEE, per germline. The CDR3 has 13 amino acids. The V gene lost 3 bases and the J gene lost 1 base, with 5 bases spanning the gap. CDR3 bases: TGTGCCAGCAGCTCGCAGAGCAATCAGCCCCAGCATTTT. It encodes CASSSQSNQPQHF.

This clonotype appeared a few times. The chain has TRBV7-9 and TRBJ2-7; 7 bases fit TRBD1. CDR3 size: 12 residues. The junction had 1 base not matched to a gene; V was cut back by 4 bases and J by 4 bases. Germline V gene sequence: CDR1 SEHNR, CDR2 FQNEAQ (reference sequence). DNA of the CDR3: TGTGCCAGCAGCTGGGACAGTTACGAGCAGTACTTC. Its protein is CASSWDSYEQYF. Full variable domain (outside the CDR3, taken from reference TRBV7-9 and TRBJ2-7): DTGVSQNPRHKITKRGQNVTFRCDPISEHNRLYWYRQTLGQGPEFLTYFQNEAQLEKSRLLSDRFSAERPKGSFSTLEIQRTEQGDSAMYLCASSWDSYEQYFGPGTRLTVT.

The chain combines TRBV28 with TRBJ2-5; the match to TRBD2 covers 7 bases. After removal of 3 bases from V and 5 bases from J, the junction contained 9 bases not matched to a gene. Germline V gene data show CDR1 as MDHEN and CDR2 as SYDVKM. The CDR3 extends over 15 amino acids. The CDR3 loop reads CASSLGSGGWETQYF. CDR3 in DNA: TGTGCCAGCAGTTTGGGGTCGGGGGGTTGGGAGACCCAGTACTTC.

Here the CDR3 DNA reads TGTGCCAGCAGCCAAGAGAACGTAGCCTCCTACGAGCAGTACTTC. It specifies CASSQENVASYEQYF. This sequence joins TRBV14 and TRBJ2-7; the D is unclear. The CDR3 has 15 residues. The germline V gene has CDR1 SGHDN and CDR2 FVKESK. V shed 0 bases and J shed 0 bases, with 9 bases lying between them. Full variable domain (outside the CDR3, taken from reference TRBV14 and TRBJ2-7): EAGVTQFPSHSVIEKGQTVTLRCDPISGHDNLYWYRRVMGKEIKFLLHFVKESKQDESGMPNNRFLAERTGGTYSTLKVQPAELEDSGVYFCASSQENVASYEQYFGPGTRLTVT.

This clonotype was detected only once. The chain uses TRBV27 and TRBJ2-3, with 10 bases fitting TRBD2. The V gene end was trimmed by 10 bases and the J gene end by 2 bases; junction bases not matched to a gene: 6. The length of the CDR3 is 14 residues. Germline-derived CDR1 and CDR2 are MNHEY and SMNVEV (reference sequence). This CDR3 is CATTTSGYTDTQYF. The DNA for the CDR3 is TGTGCCACCACGACTAGCGGGTACACAGATACGCAGTATTTT.

The V call is TRBV9, the J call TRBJ2-7; tentatively, D is TRBD1 (5 bases). The CDR3 loop spans 13 amino acids. Deletions cut 5 bases from V and 7 bases from J, with 16 bases between. The germline V gene has CDR1 SGDLS and CDR2 YYNGEE. The CDR3 DNA reads TGTGCCAGCAGTAGACAGTGGATGGATGAGCAGTACTTC. Encoded protein: CASSRQWMDEQYF.

V usage is TRBV29-1 and J usage is TRBJ2-5, with TRBD1 identical over 7 bases. Germline V CDR1 and CDR2: SQVTM, ANQGSEA. V dropped 7 bases and J dropped 5; count of bases not matched to a gene: 4. This CDR3 comprises 11 residues. CDR3 sequence reads: CSGQGLETQYF. CDR3 nucleotides: TGCAGCGGACAGGGTTTGGAGACCCAGTACTTC.

This clonotype was counted a single time. The CDR3 protein is CSANPGTGDSNEQFF. Written as DNA, the CDR3 is TGCAGTGCTAACCCCGGGACAGGGGATTCCAATGAGCAGTTCTTC. J is TRBJ2-1 and V is TRBV20-1, with 10 bases aligning to TRBD1. Germline V CDR1 and CDR2: DFQATT, SNEGSKA (reference sequence). This CDR3 is built from 15 residues. V was pared by 4 bases and J by 6 bases, with 9 bases of the junction left unmatched.

The chain uses TRBV20-1 and TRBJ1-5; unclear D gene. From germline, CDR1 is DFQATT and CDR2 SNEGSKA (reference sequence). The CDR3 loop spans 13 amino acids. V was clipped by 6 bases and J by 0 bases, with 9 bases between them. CDR3 region: CSAHGNSNQPQHF. As DNA, the CDR3 is TGCAGTGCACACGGAAATAGCAATCAGCCCCAGCATTTT.

The CDR3 region is CASSVETGRGETQYF. In DNA, the CDR3 is TGTGCCAGCAGCGTAGAAACAGGGCGAGGAGAGACCCAGTACTTC. The chain links TRBV9 to TRBJ2-5; D possibly corresponds to TRBD1 (6 bases). CDR1 is SGDLS, CDR2 YYNGEE, per germline. Trimming removed 0 bases from V and 4 bases from J, with 13 bases in between. The CDR3 contains 15 residues.

J is TRBJ2-1 and V is TRBV10-3; 12 bases line up with TRBD1. Germline V gene sequence: CDR1 ENHRY, CDR2 SYGVKD. The CDR3 totals 18 residues. J was trimmed by 4 bases and V by 8 bases; bases with no gene match: 15. The CDR3 nucleotides are TGTGCCATCCCAAGGGGACAGGGGGCAAGTGACTGGTACAATGAGCAGTTCTTC. Protein: CAIPRGQGASDWYNEQFF.

The chain employs TRBV6-1 and TRBJ1-2, with D unclear. CDR3 size: 17 residues. V was shortened by 5 bases and J by 0 bases, with 19 bases between the two germline ends. Germline CDR1 reads MNHNS; CDR2 reads SASEGT. The CDR3 coding sequence is TGTGCCAGCAGTCCTGGGCCAACCAACCTCGCTAACTATGGCTACACCTTC. It codes for CASSPGPTNLANYGYTF.

The chain joins TRBV7-8 to TRBJ2-1; 10 nucleotides align to TRBD2. The CDR3 has 15 amino acids. V was clipped by 1 base and J by 8 bases; unmatched bases: 5. CDR1 is SGHVS and CDR2 is FQNEAQ in the germline V gene. CDR3 protein: CASSLGSGRVHEQFF. The CDR3 nucleotides read TGTGCCAGCAGCTTAGGCAGCGGGAGGGTCCATGAGCAGTTCTTC. The variable domain in full, completed from reference TRBV7-8 and TRBJ2-1, reads GAGVSQSPRYKVAKRGQDVALRCDPISGHVSLFWYQQALGQGPEFLTYFQNEAQLDKSGLPSDRFFAERPEGSVSTLKIQRTQQEDSAVYLCASSLGSGRVHEQFFGPGTRLTVL.

J is TRBJ1-2 and V is TRBV5-4; the D is unclear. The CDR3 runs 12 residues. Trimming shortened V by 4 bases and J by 4 bases, and 8 bases separated the two germline ends. Germline V CDR1 and CDR2: SGHNT, YYREEE (reference sequence). CDR3 loop: CASSADFYGYTF. In DNA, the CDR3 is TGTGCCAGCAGCGCAGACTTCTATGGCTACACCTTC. The full variable domain, completed using reference TRBV5-4 and TRBJ1-2, is ETGVTQSPTHLIKTRGQQVTLRCSSQSGHNTVSWYQQALGQGPQFIFQYYREEENGRGNFPPRFSGLQFPNYSSELNVNALELDDSALYLCASSADFYGYTFGSGTRLTVV.

This clonotype was recorded once. The chain joins TRBV4-1 to TRBJ2-5, with TRBD1 matching over 10 bases. V trimming: 8 bases; J trimming: 5 bases; junction bases outside the gene matches: 8. Germline-derived CDR1 and CDR2 are MGHRA and YSYEKL. The CDR3 runs to 14 residues. The CDR3 spells CASGTSDRGETQYF. The CDR3 nucleotides are TGCGCCAGCGGAACCTCGGACAGGGGGGAGACCCAGTACTTC.

The chain joins TRBV7-9 to TRBJ2-5; TRBD1 matches at 9 bases. The germline V gene encodes CDR1 SEHNR and CDR2 FQNEAQ (reference sequence). The CDR3 is 15 amino acids. J lost 5 bases, V lost 2 bases, and 6 bases had no gene match. DNA for the CDR3: TGTGCCAGCAGCTTATCGGGGGACAGGGCGGAGACCCAGTACTTC. It encodes CASSLSGDRAETQYF.

The V and J genes are TRBV6-6 and TRBJ2-1, with TRBD2 matching 11 bases. The CDR3 spans 14 residues. J lost 8 bases, V lost 2 bases, and 2 bases had no gene match. Germline CDR1 and CDR2: MNHNY and SVGAGI (reference sequence). The CDR3, as DNA: TGTGCCAGCAGTTACGGGACTAGCGGAGATGAGCAGTTCTTC. It codes for CASSYGTSGDEQFF.

The V gene is TRBV5-1, the J gene TRBJ2-5; TRBD2 matches 9 bases. The CDR3 totals 18 residues. The germline V gene encodes CDR1 SGHRS and CDR2 YFSETQ. After removal of 0 bases from V and 2 bases from J, the junction contained 11 bases not matched to a gene. CDR3 DNA: TGCGCCAGCAGCTTGGTCGGCGGGAGGGCCGTTAAGCAAGAGACCCAGTACTTC. Its translation: CASSLVGGRAVKQETQYF.

This clonotype was observed a few times. The chain links TRBV29-1 to TRBJ2-7; 9 bases are shared with TRBD1. J lost 7 bases, V lost 4 bases, and 8 bases had no gene match. The germline gives CDR1 SQVTM, CDR2 ANQGSEA. This CDR3 has 13 residues. As DNA, the CDR3 is TGCAGCGTTGGGACAGGGGCTGCCTCGGAGCAGTACTTC. This codes for CSVGTGAASEQYF.

This clonotype was counted a single time. The chain is built from TRBV12-3 or TRBV12-4 and TRBJ2-1; the D gene is possibly TRBD2 (6 bases). Trimming stripped 5 bases from V and 6 bases from J, with 14 bases between. CDR3 size: 14 residues. CDR3 nucleotides: TGTGCCAGCAGTCGGGGGATAATTCGCAATGAGCAGTTCTTC. Amino acids: CASSRGIIRNEQFF.

This chain joins TRBV27 and TRBJ1-1; D is perhaps TRBD1 (5 bases). The ends were cut back, 6 bases at V and 7 bases at J, with 9 bases in the middle. In germline, CDR1 is MNHEY, CDR2 SMNVEV (reference sequence). The CDR3 has 11 residues. In DNA form, the CDR3 reads TGTGCCAGCAGCGACAGATTTGAAGCTTTCTTT. This encodes CASSDRFEAFF.

The V call is TRBV19, the J call TRBJ1-1, with D unresolved. This CDR3 has 13 residues. With 10 bases removed from V and 1 base from J, the gap between germline ends came to 13 bases. The germline V gene has CDR1 LNHDA and CDR2 SQIVND (reference sequence). CDR3 sequence (DNA): TGTGCCACTTTAGCGGGCGGGAACACTGAAGCTTTCTTT. This gives the protein CATLAGGNTEAFF.

This clonotype was detected only a few times. The V gene is TRBV11-3, the J gene TRBJ1-2, with D possibly being TRBD1 (6 bases). The V end was cut by 5 bases, the J end by 5 bases, with 9 bases between. The CDR3 is made up of 12 amino acids. Germline CDR1 reads SGHNT; CDR2 reads YENEEA. CDR3 amino acids: CASSLGQYGYTF. The CDR3, as DNA: TGTGCCAGCAGCCTCGGACAGTATGGCTACACCTTC.

This clonotype was recorded once. The chain uses TRBV14 and TRBJ2-3; D is possibly TRBD1 or TRBD2 (5 bases each). Germline CDR1 reads SGHDN; CDR2 reads FVKESK. CDR3 length: 13 residues. Trimming removed 5 bases at V and 6 bases at J, with 12 bases between. CDR3 amino acids: CASSAPGPDTQYF. CDR3 sequence (DNA): TGTGCCAGCAGCGCGCCGGGACCCGATACGCAGTATTTT.

The chain recombines TRBV9 with TRBJ2-1; possible D gene TRBD2, 5 bases. The CDR3 totals 14 residues. Trimming took off 0 bases at V and 5 bases at J, with 9 bases between the two ends. The germline V gene has CDR1 SGDLS and CDR2 YYNGEE. The CDR3 sequence is CASSVVGADNEQFF. Written as DNA, the CDR3 is TGTGCCAGCAGCGTAGTAGGAGCGGACAATGAGCAGTTCTTC.